The rows below give T cell receptor beta chains drawn from one sample of a study of cytomegalovirus exposure and HLA in healthy donors. The method was immunoSEQ multiplex PCR; TCRdb's version includes in-frame clones alone and lacks a portion of them. Of about 150,000 clones in the sample, about four fifths are singletons; the top ten hold 2% to 3%. The specimen was PBMCs. All receptors derive from a male donor in good health and CMV-seronegative. Both conserved end residues are part of each CDR3. Not all rows give a size; the values are once, few, many and, for expanded clones, a class.

j_call	v_call	clone_size	cdr3_aa
TRBJ2-7	TRBV27	-	CASSLNALAGGREQYF
TRBJ1-2	TRBV25-1	-	CASSEYGGGNYGYTF
TRBJ2-7	TRBV7-6	-	CASSLGGTGAPYEQYF
TRBJ1-5	TRBV7-9	once	CASSLGGLRDQPQHF
TRBJ2-7	TRBV29-1	once	CSAGPGGASYEQYF
TRBJ2-5	TRBV4-2	-	CASSQGGVDAETQYF
TRBJ1-4	TRBV4-1	-	CASSQPGQGLVMAYEKLFF
TRBJ2-3	TRBV5-1	-	CASSLGGRSTDTQYF
TRBJ1-1	TRBV5-1	once	CASSWGDRWNTEAFF
TRBJ2-7	TRBV20-1	-	CSASLSDEQYF
TRBJ1-1	TRBV19	-	CASSTDRVVRNTEAFF
TRBJ2-3	TRBV7-9	-	CASSLEVGLAALSTDTQYF
TRBJ2-7	TRBV7-7	-	CASSSGRGYEQYF
TRBJ2-2	TRBV6-1	few	CASSEVETGELFF
TRBJ2-7	TRBV2	-	CASSGQGTHEQYF
TRBJ2-6	TRBV7-9	-	CASSLNTGVNVLTF
TRBJ1-5	TRBV10-3	-	CAIRGDRTFSNQPQHF
TRBJ2-3	TRBV7-2	-	CASSSGLAGALADTQYF
TRBJ1-2	TRBV27	-	CASSSSDRVGGYTF
TRBJ2-4	TRBV11-2	-	CASSSRAGVKNIQYF
TRBJ1-4	TRBV30	-	CAWSVLEGRFEKLFF
TRBJ1-2	TRBV10-3	-	CAISELQGFDGYTF
TRBJ2-5	TRBV6-5	few	CASSYAGGRGETQYF
TRBJ2-5	TRBV25-1	-	CASSARQGWGTQYF
TRBJ1-2	TRBV27	-	CASSLLPRTGQDYGYTF
TRBJ2-1	TRBV19	-	CASSLTSGGTYNEQFF
TRBJ1-5	TRBV28	-	CASSLPGTDNQPQHF
TRBJ1-3	TRBV6-6	few	CASSYPDRVRNTIYF